The TCR beta chain described here comes from a study of cytomegalovirus exposure and HLA in healthy donors. Study results and limitations: Likely technical artifact: a cluster of highly shared sequence variants.

The CDR3 has 15 residues. Germline lookup yields CDR1 MDHEN and CDR2 SYDVKM. V was pared by 2 bases and J by 2 bases, with 10 bases between. Concerning this clone: Its cognate antigen is unknown.

The PCR contained 60 Vbeta and 13 Jbeta primers. Generated by immunoSEQ multiplex PCR, the TCRdb table keeps only in-frame clones and is missing some. The sample holds approximately 130,000 clones; 75% to 80% are singletons and the top ten take about 6%. Material: PBMCs. The chain has TRBV28 and TRBJ1-5; D uncertain. The source is a middle-aged woman in good health and CMV-seronegative. The CDR3 nucleotides read TGTGCCAGCAGTTTAATTCGGGGTGGCAATCAGCCCCAGCATTTT. Translating gives CASSLIRGGNQPQHF.